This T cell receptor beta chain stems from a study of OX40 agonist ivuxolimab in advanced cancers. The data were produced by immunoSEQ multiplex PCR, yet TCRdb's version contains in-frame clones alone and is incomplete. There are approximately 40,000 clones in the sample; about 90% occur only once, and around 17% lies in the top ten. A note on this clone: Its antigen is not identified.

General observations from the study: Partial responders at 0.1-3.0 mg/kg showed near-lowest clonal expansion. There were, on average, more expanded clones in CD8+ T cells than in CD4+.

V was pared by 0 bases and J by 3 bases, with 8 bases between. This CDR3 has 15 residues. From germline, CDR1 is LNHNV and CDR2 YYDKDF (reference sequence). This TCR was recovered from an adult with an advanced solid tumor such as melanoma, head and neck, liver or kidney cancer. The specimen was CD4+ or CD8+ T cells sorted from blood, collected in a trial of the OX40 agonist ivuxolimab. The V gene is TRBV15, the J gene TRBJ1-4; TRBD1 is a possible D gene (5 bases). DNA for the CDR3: TGTGCCACCAGCAGAGATAAAGGGGCTAATGAAAAACTGTTTTTT. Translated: CATSRDKGANEKLFF.